Here is one TCR beta chain with its context. What it binds is unknown. This sample was included in a study of CD8 T cells in Susac syndrome. Findings of the study overall: Regarding the TCR sequencing and HLA analysis, the study admitted that a relatively small number of individuals were involved.

TEMRA cells were FACS-enriched, while CD8+ and CD4+ T cells were negatively isolated. The RNA input was about 0.5 to 1 ug, and it was reverse transcribed with random hexamers. Amplification of TCR beta CDR3 spanned 54 Vbeta and 13 Jbeta via immunoSEQ multiplex PCR. TCRdb itself ran the immunoSEQ multiplex PCR reads through MiXCR, one entry per CDR3 protein. This sample carries fewer than 85,000 distinct CDR3 sequences, around 94% of them seen once, and the ten largest clones take 0.52%. The TCR sequence derives from a human donor with Susac syndrome. The sequencing input was CD8+ T cells from PBMCs.

CDR3 in amino acids: CASRLQGRYSNQPQHF. CDR3 bases: TGTGCCAGCAGGCTACAGGGGCGGTATAGCAATCAGCCCCAGCATTTT. The chain uses TRBV2 and TRBJ1-5, with TRBD1 matching over 7 bases. The CDR3 has 16 residues. Trimming took 6 bases from V and 0 from J; bases not matched to a gene: 8. Per the germline V gene, CDR1 is SNHLY and CDR2 is FYNNEI. The variable domain in full, with the rest retrieved from reference TRBV2 and TRBJ1-5, is EPEVTQTPSHQVTQMGQEVILRCVPISNHLYFYWYRQILGQKVEFLVSFYNNEISEKSEIFDDQFSVERPDGSNFTLKIRSTKLEDSAMYFCASRLQGRYSNQPQHFGDGTRLSIL.